This TCR beta chain was sequenced for a study of blood T cell repertoires in COVID-19 (TCRdb year 2020). Study-wide context: Samples from collaborators originated in the United States, Italy and Spain and spanned both the acute and convalescent phases of COVID-19. The material from the prospective study consisted of cDNA or gDNA derived from T cells, B-cell-depleted T cells, or PBMCs. Deeply sampled blood TCRbeta repertoires from subjects exposed to, actively infected with, or recovered from COVID-19 were included in the dataset. The repertoires were made available in a free public database intended to serve as a resource for research on the immune response to SARS-CoV-2. The samples were drawn from two sources: the first 160 participants of the ongoing ImmuneRACE study, and approximately 1,300 subjects contributed by 6 global collaborators. Sample metadata almost always included a de-identified subject ID, COVID-19 status, age in years and sex. Where HLA class I and class II types were available, the types were taken from metadata supplied by the sample provider, not from assay-based typing. Findings and caveats that apply to the study as a whole: How much clinical and demographic metadata was included differed by source and by participant, and the metadata was provided uncurated.

At one collaborating source in Seattle, patients were enrolled during active infection and were followed longitudinally through the course of disease. Each collaborating institution followed its own protocols to collect whole blood in K2EDTA tubes. For TCRbeta analysis, collaborator samples were shipped as frozen whole blood, as isolated PBMCs, or as DNA extracted from either sample type. TCRbeta CDR3 regions were amplified from genomic DNA by means of the immunoSEQ Assay, a bias-controlled multiplex PCR. The published analysis was carried out like this. The number of nucleated cells in each sample was estimated from the amplification of reference gene primers within the assay. To quantify the absolute abundance of each unique TCRbeta CDR3 rearrangement, sequence reads were collapsed and filtered. Productive Simpson clonality was computed per sample as the square root of Simpson's diversity index over productive rearrangements. This is the immuneACCESS table as TCRdb keeps it, with only in-frame sequences that have V and J called. A part of the clones is gone; compared with another copy, unresolved V genes explain less than half, and the rest is unexplained. V, J and clone size derive from that table, while D and trimming were established from the DNA sequence. For this sample there are roughly 500,000 clones; roughly nine tenths appear just once. 0.9% of the sample lies in the top ten.

A note on this clone: Its recognized antigen is unknown. Base qualities are not provided; no much larger clone lies one nucleotide away.

At the junction V is shortened by 3 bases and J by 1 base; bases outside the gene matches: 4. The germline V gene provides CDR1 SGDLS and CDR2 YYNGEE. There are 15 amino acids in the CDR3, from cysteine to phenylalanine inclusive. Of all the DNA, just the CDR3 is kept, 45 bases in frame from base 1. Source material: peripheral blood. The chain couples TRBV9 to TRBJ1-3; 7 central nucleotides agree with TRBD1. The TCR originated in a young man with COVID-19, enrolled during active disease. The DNA is as follows: TGTGCCAGCAGCGACAGGGGAACGTCTGGAAACACCATATATTTT. This codes for CASSDRGTSGNTIYF.